A single sample gave rise to the 12 T cell receptor beta chains below, sequenced in a study of long-term antiretroviral therapy in people with HIV. An immunoSEQ assay, version v3.0, was performed at survey level. Method: immunoSEQ multiplex PCR; TCRdb's copy keeps in-frame clones and lacks some. This sample yields around 20,000 clones, of which approximately 84% are seen a single time; roughly 8.6% belongs to the top ten. The sample in question was unsorted PBMCs, obtained 0.9 years after starting antiretroviral therapy. The receptors were gathered from a man between 18 and 35 years old with HIV.

Turning to this clone: The junction shows a germline mismatch at one end, possibly a read error. The chain uses TRBV2 and TRBJ1-5; TRBD1 is a possible D gene (5 bases). Per the germline V gene, CDR1 is SNHLY and CDR2 is FYNNEI. The CDR3 consists of 14 residues. CDR3 nucleotides: TGTGCCAGCACTGAACGGGGGGTTACTCAGCCCCAGCATTTT. Protein: CASTERGVTQPQHF.

The rearrangement uses TRBV28 and TRBJ1-3; TRBD1 matches at 8 bases. The CDR3 is made up of 14 amino acids. Germline CDR1 MDHEN, CDR2 SYDVKM. V lost 7 bases, J lost 4 bases, and 6 bases stayed unmatched. The CDR3 loop is CASTPGQDGNTIYF. The CDR3 DNA sequence: TGTGCCAGCACACCGGGACAGGACGGAAACACCATATATTTT.

The chain links TRBV6-5 to TRBJ2-4; weak D call: TRBD1 (5 bases). The CDR3 totals 13 residues. Trimming took off 0 bases at V and 11 bases at J, with 11 bases between the two ends. CDR1 is MNHEY, CDR2 SVGAGI, per germline. This CDR3 reads CASSYSGRSVQYF. CDR3 nucleotide sequence: TGTGCCAGCAGTTACTCGGGGCGAAGCGTTCAGTACTTC.

This clone was recorded only once. V is TRBV15 and J is TRBJ2-1; 9 bases match TRBD1. Germline values: CDR1 LNHNV, CDR2 YYDKDF (reference sequence). V dropped 3 bases and J dropped 6; count of bases not matched to a gene: 15. This CDR3 is built from 18 residues. CDR3 nucleotide sequence: TGTGCCACCAGCAGCCTATTGCTGGGACAGGGTTATCTCAATGAGCAGTTCTTC. Encoded protein: CATSSLLLGQGYLNEQFF. Based on the CDR3 plus reference TRBV15 and TRBJ2-1, the full variable domain is DAMVIQNPRYQVTQFGKPVTLSCSQTLNHNVMYWYQQKSSQAPKLLFHYYDKDFNNEADTPDNFQSRRPNTSFCFLDIRSPGLGDTAMYLCATSSLLLGQGYLNEQFFGPGTRLTVL.

The chain employs TRBV30 and TRBJ2-7; D remains ambiguous. This CDR3 spans 11 amino acids. The germline gives CDR1 GTSNPN, CDR2 SVGIG (reference sequence). The ends were cut back, 2 bases at V and 3 bases at J, with 5 bases in the middle. This chain's CDR3 is CAWSMSYEQYF. The DNA of the CDR3 is TGTGCCTGGAGTATGAGCTACGAGCAGTACTTC.

V gene TRBV2 combines with J gene TRBJ2-5; tentative D call: TRBD2 (7 bases). Germline CDR1 is SNHLY and CDR2 is FYNNEI. This CDR3 spans 12 amino acids. V lost 8 bases and J lost 3, with 10 bases in between. CDR3 DNA: TGTGCCAGCGGGGGGGCCGAAGAGACCCAGTACTTC. Its protein is CASGGAEETQYF.

Only one count was recorded for this clone. V gene TRBV27 combines with J gene TRBJ2-2; D is perhaps TRBD1 (6 bases). CDR3 length: 15 residues. V was trimmed by 6 bases and J by 4 bases, leaving 15 bases between them. Germline CDR1 MNHEY, CDR2 SMNVEV (reference sequence). The CDR3 bases are TGTGCCAGCAGCAGGGCAGGGGCAGTCACCGGGGAGCTGTTTTTT. Protein sequence: CASSRAGAVTGELFF.

The chain uses TRBV2 and TRBJ1-1, with D hard to call. V was pared by 5 bases and J by 1 base, with 8 bases between. The CDR3 totals 13 residues. In germline, CDR1 is SNHLY, CDR2 FYNNEI. CDR3 sequence: CASSKTPNTEAFF. As DNA, the CDR3 is TGTGCCAGCAGTAAAACACCGAACACTGAAGCTTTCTTT.

This clone was seen once. V gene TRBV13 combines with J gene TRBJ1-1; no definite D call. The CDR3 is 13 residues long. Trimming shortened V by 2 bases and J by 7 bases, and 11 bases separated the two germline ends. Germline V lookup: CDR1 PRHDT, CDR2 FYEKMQ (reference sequence). In DNA, the CDR3 is TGTGCCAGCAGCTTAAACCGTCTCGGTGAAGCTTTCTTT. This gives the protein CASSLNRLGEAFF.

The V and J genes are TRBV2 and TRBJ2-7; D is unresolved. Germline CDR1 and CDR2: SNHLY and FYNNEI. There are 12 residues in the CDR3. Trimming shortened V by 10 bases and J by 4 bases, and 14 bases separated the two germline ends. CDR3 region: CATVTRFYEQYF. CDR3 DNA: TGTGCCACCGTTACTCGGTTTTACGAGCAGTACTTC.

This clone showed up just once. The J gene is TRBJ2-2, the V gene TRBV14, with unresolved D. Germline values: CDR1 SGHDN, CDR2 FVKESK. V was cut by 1 base and J by 2 bases, with 8 bases left in between. This CDR3 region has 15 residues. This CDR3 reads CASSQVGGNTGELFF. CDR3 nucleotide sequence: TGTGCCAGCAGCCAAGTCGGCGGCAACACCGGGGAGCTGTTTTTT.

The V call is TRBV4-1, the J call TRBJ1-5, with D unresolved. Per the germline V gene, CDR1 is MGHRA and CDR2 is YSYEKL. The CDR3 totals 16 residues. The ends were cut back, 1 base at V and 0 bases at J, with 10 bases in the middle. Written as DNA, the CDR3 is TGCGCCAGCAGCCAAGGTGGGCAGCCTAGCAATCAGCCCCAGCATTTT. As protein: CASSQGGQPSNQPQHF.